Each of the 9 T cell receptor beta chains below was sequenced from the same sample in a study of response to subunit inactivated influenza vaccine. TCRdb reprocessed the RT-PCR reads with MiXCR, giving one entry per CDR3 protein. The repertoire consists of 650,000 to 700,000 distinct CDR3 sequences, with around a sixth occurring once and the leading ten covering 11%. Sequencing was performed on PBMCs from blood, taken 11 to 12 days after vaccination. These receptors all stem from a man aged 50 to 59 who received an inactivated influenza vaccine.

The gene calls are TRBV5-5 and TRBJ2-3, with 7 bases lining up with TRBD1. Germline assignment: CDR1 SGHKS and CDR2 YYEKEE (reference sequence). The CDR3 extends over 13 amino acids. V shed 6 bases and J 3 bases; nucleotides not matched to a gene: 4. This CDR3 reads CASITGETDTQYF. In nucleotides, the CDR3 is TGTGCCAGCATAACAGGGGAAACAGATACGCAGTATTTT. Together with reference TRBV5-5 and TRBJ2-3, the CDR3 gives the full variable domain: DAGVTQSPTHLIKTRGQQVTLRCSPISGHKSVSWYQQVLGQGPQFIFQYYEKEERGRGNFPDRFSARQFPNYSSELNVNALLLGDSALYLCASITGETDTQYFGPGTRLTVL.

This clonotype was seen only a few times. V and J are TRBV7-3 and TRBJ2-2, with TRBD1 matching 9 bases. This CDR3 region has 17 residues. The J segment lost 6 bases and the V segment lost 2 bases, leaving 10 bases of the junction unmatched. Germline assignment: CDR1 SGHTA and CDR2 FQGTGA. This CDR3 reads CASSLSTLQGAAGELFF. CDR3 DNA sequence: TGTGCCAGCAGCTTATCGACCCTACAGGGGGCCGCCGGGGAGCTGTTTTTT. Variable domain in full (rest from reference TRBV7-3 and TRBJ2-2): GAGVSQTPSNKVTEKGKYVELRCDPISGHTALYWYRQSLGQGPEFLIYFQGTGAADDSGLPNDRFFAVRPEGSVSTLKIQRTERGDSAVYLCASSLSTLQGAAGELFFGEGSRLTVL.

V gene TRBV5-1 combines with J gene TRBJ2-3; D remains ambiguous. The CDR3 length is 15 residues. Germline loops: CDR1 SGHRS, CDR2 YFSETQ. The V end lost 2 bases, the J end lost 6 bases, and 16 bases lay between the germline ends. The CDR3 sequence is CASSFGGVKADTQYF. The CDR3 nucleotides are TGCGCCAGCAGCTTCGGTGGAGTAAAAGCCGATACGCAGTATTTT. The entire variable domain, with the rest obtained from reference TRBV5-1 and TRBJ2-3, is as follows: KAGVTQTPRYLIKTRGQQVTLSCSPISGHRSVSWYQQTPGQGLQFLFEYFSETQRNKGNFPGRFSGRQFSNSRSEMNVSTLELGDSALYLCASSFGGVKADTQYFGPGTRLTVL.

This clonotype was observed at least ten times. The gene calls are TRBV12-3 or TRBV12-4 and TRBJ2-5; no firm D call. V shed 5 bases and J shed 2 bases, with 18 bases lying between them. This CDR3 contains 16 residues. CDR3 in amino acids: CASSLRWGIGQETQYF. In nucleotides, the CDR3 is TGTGCCAGCAGTCTACGATGGGGTATTGGACAAGAGACCCAGTACTTC.

This rearrangement joins TRBV18 to TRBJ2-1; TRBD2 agrees at 11 bases. The CDR3 loop spans 19 amino acids. Per the germline V gene, CDR1 is KGHSH and CDR2 is LQKENI. V lost 2 bases to trimming and J lost 4 bases; unmatched junction nucleotides: 13. This CDR3 reads CASSPSDGPGLAEYNEQFF. In DNA form, the CDR3 reads TGTGCCAGCTCACCATCGGACGGACCGGGACTAGCGGAGTACAATGAGCAGTTCTTC.

Many counts were recorded for this clonotype. This rearrangement joins TRBV5-5 to TRBJ2-2; D is undetermined. CDR1 is SGHKS, CDR2 YYEKEE, per germline (reference sequence). This CDR3 is 12 amino acids long. Trimming took 1 base from V and 7 from J, leaving 5 bases between them. CDR3 DNA: TGTGCCAGCAGCTTGCTTGACGGGGAGCTGTTTTTT. Its protein is CASSLLDGELFF.

The CDR3 sequence: CASSQAVTDSGGAVNEQFF. The CDR3 DNA reads TGTGCCAGCAGCCAAGCTGTAACCGATAGCGGGGGGGCCGTCAATGAGCAGTTCTTC. The gene calls are TRBV4-2 and TRBJ2-1; 11 bases are shared with TRBD2. V lost 1 base and J lost 6; bases outside the gene matches: 14. Germline V gene sequence: CDR1 LGHNA, CDR2 YNFKEQ. This CDR3 contains 19 residues.

This clonotype was recorded a few times. The chain employs TRBV10-3 and TRBJ2-7, with 7 bases matching TRBD2. Germline V lookup: CDR1 ENHRY, CDR2 SYGVKD. V lost 7 bases and J lost 5; bases outside the gene matches: 8. The CDR3 loop spans 13 amino acids. In DNA form, the CDR3 reads TGTGCCATCACGCCCTCGGGGGGAAACGAGCAGTACTTC. Its translation: CAITPSGGNEQYF.

The chain is built from TRBV15 and TRBJ2-5; the match to TRBD2 covers 13 bases. The junction had 7 bases not matched to a gene; V was cut back by 4 bases and J by 5 bases. This CDR3 has 16 residues. CDR1 LNHNV and CDR2 YYDKDF come from the germline V gene (reference sequence). The CDR3, as DNA: TGTGCCACCAGCACCGGGACTAGCGGGACACGGGAGACCCAGTACTTC. It is translated as CATSTGTSGTRETQYF.